These 26 T cell receptor beta chains originate from one sample sequenced in a study of cytomegalovirus exposure and HLA in healthy donors. Amplification used 60 Vbeta primers and 13 Jbeta primers. TCRdb's copy holds only in-frame clones and misses some; the assay was immunoSEQ multiplex PCR. Of roughly 100,000 clones in the sample, around 80% were seen once. Source material: PBMCs. The receptors stem from a young woman in good health and CMV-seropositive.

This chain joins TRBV5-6 and TRBJ2-5; D might be TRBD1 (5 bases). Trimming removed 0 bases at V and 1 base at J, with 7 bases between. This CDR3 is 14 amino acids long. Germline CDR1 reads SGHDT; CDR2 reads YYEEEE. This CDR3 is CASSLGGAQETQYF. Here the CDR3 DNA reads TGTGCCAGCAGCTTGGGTGGGGCCCAAGAGACCCAGTACTTC.

The chain combines TRBV4-1 with TRBJ2-1; no reliable D call. V gave up 0 bases and J gave up 6 bases, with 15 bases separating them. This CDR3 region has 16 residues. Germline CDR1 is MGHRA and CDR2 is YSYEKL. CDR3 bases: TGCGCCAGCAGCCAAGATGGGCTTCTCCGCGTCAATGAGCAGTTCTTC. Amino acid sequence: CASSQDGLLRVNEQFF.

This chain connects TRBV5-6 to TRBJ1-6; D not resolved. The germline V and J ends were trimmed by 0 bases and 4 bases, with 5 bases remaining between them. This CDR3 spans 14 amino acids. Germline V lookup: CDR1 SGHDT, CDR2 YYEEEE. CDR3: CASSLGEYNSPLHF. CDR3 coding DNA: TGTGCCAGCAGCTTGGGAGAATATAATTCACCCCTCCACTTT.

This chain uses TRBV7-9 with TRBJ1-3; D gene uncertain. Trimming removed 5 bases from V and 0 bases from J, with 11 bases in between. The CDR3 has 15 residues. Germline CDR1 and CDR2: SEHNR and FQNEAQ (reference sequence). The CDR3, as DNA: TGTGCCAGCAGCGCATTCGGGTACTCTGGAAACACCATATATTTT. Its protein is CASSAFGYSGNTIYF.

The rearrangement joins TRBV6-6 to TRBJ2-1; 10 bases fit TRBD2. Germline loops: CDR1 MNHNY, CDR2 SVGAGI (reference sequence). The V and J ends lost 4 bases and 2 bases, in that order; junction bases with no gene match: 2. This CDR3 is built from 15 residues. The DNA of the CDR3 is TGTGCCAGCAGTTCTAGCGGGGGTACCTACAATGAGCAGTTCTTC. Its protein is CASSSSGGTYNEQFF.

The chain links TRBV25-1 to TRBJ2-7; D gene ambiguous. Germline-derived CDR1 and CDR2 are MGHDK and SYGVNS. The V and J ends lost 10 bases and 0 bases respectively, with 19 bases between them. This CDR3 spans 15 amino acids. Written as DNA, the CDR3 is TGTGCCACCCATACCGAGCTAGTCAGCTCCTACGAGCAGTACTTC. Residues: CATHTELVSSYEQYF.

J is TRBJ2-7 and V is TRBV25-1; the D is unclear. Germline V gene lookup returns CDR1 MGHDK and CDR2 SYGVNS. V gave up 2 bases and J gave up 2 bases, with 7 bases separating them. The CDR3 runs to 13 residues. As DNA, the CDR3 is TGTGCCAGCAGTGAAACAATTCCCTACGAGCAGTACTTC. Translation gives CASSETIPYEQYF.

The chain combines TRBV4-2 with TRBJ2-7; D unresolved. Germline lookup yields CDR1 LGHNA and CDR2 YNFKEQ. Deletions cut 1 base from V and 3 bases from J, with 10 bases between. The CDR3 has 14 residues. In DNA, the CDR3 is TGTGCCAGCAGCCAAGGGCTAGTTGACTACGAGCAGTACTTC. Protein: CASSQGLVDYEQYF.

V and J are TRBV9 and TRBJ2-1; 7 nucleotides line up with TRBD2. Germline trimming cut 3 bases from V and 4 bases from J; bases unmatched to any gene: 10. In germline, CDR1 is SGDLS, CDR2 YYNGEE. The CDR3 consists of 16 residues. The CDR3 is CASSEAPTSRYNEQFF. CDR3 DNA: TGTGCCAGCAGCGAGGCCCCGACTAGCAGGTACAATGAGCAGTTCTTC. Together with reference TRBV9 and TRBJ2-1, the CDR3 gives the full variable domain: DSGVTQTPKHLITATGQRVTLRCSPRSGDLSVYWYQQSLDQGLQFLIQYYNGEERAKGNILERFSAQQFPDLHSELNLSSLELGDSALYFCASSEAPTSRYNEQFFGPGTRLTVL.

The chain combines TRBV15 with TRBJ1-4; D is perhaps TRBD1 (5 bases). The CDR3 runs 14 residues. The germline CDR1 and CDR2 sequences are LNHNV and YYDKDF (reference sequence). V was trimmed by 0 bases and J by 5 bases, leaving 7 bases between them. The CDR3 bases are TGTGCCACCAGCAGAGATTGGGGCAATGAAAAACTGTTTTTT. Amino acids: CATSRDWGNEKLFF.

This chain uses TRBV19 with TRBJ1-1; D is unresolved. Between the trimmed V and J ends, which lost 5 bases and 7 bases, there was a span of 5 bases. Germline-derived CDR1 and CDR2 are LNHDA and SQIVND (reference sequence). The CDR3 has 10 residues. Written as DNA, the CDR3 is TGTGCCAGTAGTCGGGGTGAAGCTTTCTTT. Amino acids: CASSRGEAFF.

V usage is TRBV11-2 and J usage is TRBJ2-7; no firm D call. V dropped 0 bases and J dropped 3 bases, with 3 bases sitting between them. There are 12 residues in the CDR3. Looked up from germline, CDR1 is SGHAT and CDR2 is FQNNGV. This CDR3 reads CASSLDLYEQYF. The CDR3 bases are TGTGCCAGCAGCTTAGACCTCTACGAGCAGTACTTC.

The chain combines TRBV5-8 with TRBJ1-1; 10 nucleotides match TRBD1. Germline V CDR1 and CDR2: SGHTS, YDEGEE. The CDR3 covers 15 residues. V was pared by 3 bases and J by 6 bases, with 8 bases of the junction left unmatched. The CDR3 nucleotides read TGTGCCAGCAGCTATGACTCCGGGACAGGGGCTGAAGCTTTCTTT. Translating gives CASSYDSGTGAEAFF.

The gene calls are TRBV7-6 and TRBJ2-7, with 8 bases lining up with TRBD2. The V segment lost 5 bases and the J segment 3 bases; nucleotides outside the gene matches: 3. The CDR3 is 13 residues long. CDR1 SGHVS and CDR2 FNYEAQ come from the germline V gene. In DNA form, the CDR3 reads TGTGCCAGCAGCCCGGGGGGGTTCTACGAGCAGTACTTC. This sequence encodes CASSPGGFYEQYF. Supplemented by reference TRBV7-6 and TRBJ2-7, the full variable domain reads GAGVSQSPRYKVTKRGQDVALRCDPISGHVSLYWYRQALGQGPEFLTYFNYEAQQDKSGLPNDRFSAERPEGSISTLTIQRTEQRDSAMYRCASSPGGFYEQYFGPGTRLTVT.

Only a few counts were recorded for this clone. The chain is built from TRBV25-1 and TRBJ1-1, with a possible D match to TRBD1 (6 bases). The CDR3 is 14 amino acids. Between the trimmed V and J ends, which lost 5 bases and 7 bases, there was a span of 17 bases. Germline values: CDR1 MGHDK, CDR2 SYGVNS. CDR3 coding DNA: TGTGCCAGCAGTCAGACAGGAACCCTAATTGAAGCTTTCTTT. Its translation: CASSQTGTLIEAFF.

For this clone: An end of the junction differs from the germline gene, which may be a read error. The chain employs TRBV5-4 and TRBJ2-5, with 11 bases identical to TRBD2. Per germline, CDR1 SGHNT and CDR2 YYREEE (reference sequence). This CDR3 has 17 amino acids. The CDR3 DNA sequence: TGTGCCAGCAACTTGAAGGGTGGGACTAGCGGCCAAGAGACCCAGTACTTC. Its translation: CASNLKGGTSGQETQYF.

The chain couples TRBV4-1 to TRBJ2-5; D call uncertain. This CDR3 region has 15 residues. Trimming stripped 1 base from V and 2 bases from J, with 11 bases between. The germline V gene encodes CDR1 MGHRA and CDR2 YSYEKL. The CDR3 nucleotides are TGCGCCAGCAGCCAAGGGATCGGAGTACAAGAGACCCAGTACTTC. The encoded protein is CASSQGIGVQETQYF.

This clone came up a few times. DNA for the CDR3: TGTGCCAGCAGCCTGGACAGCTACACTGAAGCTTTCTTT. Its protein is CASSLDSYTEAFF. The chain uses TRBV5-5 and TRBJ1-1, with D possibly matching TRBD1 (6 bases). The germline V gene has CDR1 SGHKS and CDR2 YYEKEE (reference sequence). The CDR3 extends over 13 amino acids. Trimming pared 4 bases from V and 3 bases from J, leaving 10 bases between.

V and J are TRBV6-5 and TRBJ2-1; 11 nucleotides agree with TRBD2. Germline trimming cut 7 bases from V and 13 bases from J; bases unmatched to any gene: 12. The germline gives CDR1 MNHEY, CDR2 SVGAGI. CDR3 size: 14 residues. CDR3 sequence reads: CASNIAGGPTQQFF. The CDR3 DNA sequence: TGTGCCAGCAACATAGCGGGAGGGCCAACGCAACAGTTCTTC.

The chain links TRBV29-1 to TRBJ1-3; TRBD1 is a possible D gene (5 bases). The germline V gene has CDR1 SQVTM and CDR2 ANQGSEA. V lost 7 bases to trimming and J lost 0 bases, with 19 bases between them. This CDR3 region has 16 residues. In nucleotides, the CDR3 is TGCAGCGCCGGTACTGACAGCCGCTACTCTGGAAACACCATATATTTT. This sequence encodes CSAGTDSRYSGNTIYF.

V and J are TRBV19 and TRBJ2-3; 8 bases fit TRBD1. Germline V gene data show CDR1 as LNHDA and CDR2 as SQIVND (reference sequence). The CDR3 is 14 amino acids. Unmatched junction bases numbered 8, after V lost 6 bases and J lost 6 bases. DNA of the CDR3: TGTGCCAGTAGCGGACAGGGAATCGAGGATACGCAGTATTTT. It encodes CASSGQGIEDTQYF.

J is TRBJ1-1 and V is TRBV6-4, with TRBD1 identical over 7 bases. Germline V gene data show CDR1 as MRHNA and CDR2 as SNTAGT. The CDR3 sequence is 15 residues long. Trimming removed 6 bases from V and 4 bases from J; junction bases left unmatched: 11. This chain's CDR3 is CASSNSQGLSTEAFF. The CDR3 DNA sequence: TGTGCCAGCAGCAATTCACAGGGGTTGAGCACTGAAGCTTTCTTT.

The rearrangement links TRBV2 to TRBJ1-5, with TRBD1 matching over 8 bases. Trimming at V came to 6 bases and at J to 4 bases, leaving 8 bases not matched to a gene. This CDR3 region has 15 residues. The germline V gene encodes CDR1 SNHLY and CDR2 FYNNEI. This CDR3 is CASSGDRLANQPQHF. In DNA form, the CDR3 reads TGTGCCAGCAGCGGGGACAGGTTGGCAAATCAGCCCCAGCATTTT.

The V call is TRBV9, the J call TRBJ2-7; 13 bases are shared with TRBD2. V shed 0 bases and J 5 bases; nucleotides not matched to a gene: 2. The CDR3 sequence is 15 residues long. Germline V lookup: CDR1 SGDLS, CDR2 YYNGEE. CDR3 in amino acids: CASSVGTSGSNEQYF. The CDR3 DNA is TGTGCCAGCAGCGTAGGGACTAGCGGGAGCAACGAGCAGTACTTC. Full variable domain (missing parts from reference TRBV9 and TRBJ2-7): DSGVTQTPKHLITATGQRVTLRCSPRSGDLSVYWYQQSLDQGLQFLIQYYNGEERAKGNILERFSAQQFPDLHSELNLSSLELGDSALYFCASSVGTSGSNEQYFGPGTRLTVT.

The chain joins TRBV5-4 to TRBJ2-3, with D perhaps matching TRBD1 (6 bases). Trimming left V 4 bases short and J 2 bases short, with 17 bases between. The CDR3 runs 16 residues. CDR1 is SGHNT, CDR2 YYREEE, per germline (reference sequence). CDR3 sequence: CASSPGAHLSTDTQYF. CDR3 DNA: TGTGCCAGCAGCCCAGGGGCCCACCTTTCCACAGATACGCAGTATTTT. The whole variable domain, filled in from reference TRBV5-4 and TRBJ2-3, reads ETGVTQSPTHLIKTRGQQVTLRCSSQSGHNTVSWYQQALGQGPQFIFQYYREEENGRGNFPPRFSGLQFPNYSSELNVNALELDDSALYLCASSPGAHLSTDTQYFGPGTRLTVL.

This clone was recorded a few times. The V and J genes are TRBV5-4 and TRBJ2-7; TRBD2 might be the D (7 bases). In germline, CDR1 is SGHNT, CDR2 YYREEE (reference sequence). CDR3 length: 13 amino acids. Trimming stripped 4 bases from V and 4 bases from J, with 12 bases between. CDR3 region: CASSPGGAYEQYF. The CDR3 DNA reads as TGTGCCAGCAGCCCTGGGGGGGCGTACGAGCAGTACTTC.